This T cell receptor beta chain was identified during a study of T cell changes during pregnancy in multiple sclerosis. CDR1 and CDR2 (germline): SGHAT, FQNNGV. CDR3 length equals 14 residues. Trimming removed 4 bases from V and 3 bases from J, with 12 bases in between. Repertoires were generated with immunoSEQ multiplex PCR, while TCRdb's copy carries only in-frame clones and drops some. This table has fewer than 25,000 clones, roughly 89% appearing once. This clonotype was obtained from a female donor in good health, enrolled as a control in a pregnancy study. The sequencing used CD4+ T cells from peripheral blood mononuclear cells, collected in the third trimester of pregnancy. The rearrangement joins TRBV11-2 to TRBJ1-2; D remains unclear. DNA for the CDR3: TGTGCCAGCAGCTCCCTCATACGGGACTATGGCTACACCTTC. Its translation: CASSSLIRDYGYTF.